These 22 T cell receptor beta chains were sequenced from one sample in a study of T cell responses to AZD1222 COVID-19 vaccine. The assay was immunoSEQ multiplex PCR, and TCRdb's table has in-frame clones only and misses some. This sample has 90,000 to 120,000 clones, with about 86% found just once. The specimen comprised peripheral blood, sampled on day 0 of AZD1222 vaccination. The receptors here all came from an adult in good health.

CDR3: CASSYPGQLYQPQHF. The CDR3 bases are TGTGCCAGCAGTTACCCGGGACAGCTTTATCAGCCCCAGCATTTT. V and J are TRBV6-2 or TRBV6-3 and TRBJ1-5; TRBD1 agrees at 7 bases. V was pared by 2 bases and J by 5 bases, with 6 bases of the junction left unmatched. The CDR3 is 15 amino acids. CDR1 and CDR2 (germline): MNHEY, SVGEGT.

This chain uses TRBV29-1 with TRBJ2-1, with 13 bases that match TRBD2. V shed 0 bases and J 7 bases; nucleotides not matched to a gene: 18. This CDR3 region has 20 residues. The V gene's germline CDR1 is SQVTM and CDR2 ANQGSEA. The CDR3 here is CSVEDYFGTSGEPGRNEQFF. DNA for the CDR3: TGCAGCGTTGAAGATTATTTTGGGACTAGCGGGGAGCCGGGGAGGAATGAGCAGTTCTTC.

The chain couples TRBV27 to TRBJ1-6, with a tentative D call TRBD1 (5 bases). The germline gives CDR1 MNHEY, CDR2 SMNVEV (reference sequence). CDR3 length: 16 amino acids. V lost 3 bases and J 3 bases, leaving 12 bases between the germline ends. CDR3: CASSFSGGVYNSPLHF. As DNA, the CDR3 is TGTGCCAGCAGTTTTTCCGGGGGGGTCTATAATTCACCCCTCCACTTT.

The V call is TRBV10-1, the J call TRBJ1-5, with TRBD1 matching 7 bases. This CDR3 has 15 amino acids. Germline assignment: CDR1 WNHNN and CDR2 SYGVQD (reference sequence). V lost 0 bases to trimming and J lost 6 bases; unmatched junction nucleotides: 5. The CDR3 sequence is CASSESLQGSQPQHF. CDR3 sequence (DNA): TGCGCCAGCAGTGAGTCGTTACAGGGGAGTCAGCCCCAGCATTTT.

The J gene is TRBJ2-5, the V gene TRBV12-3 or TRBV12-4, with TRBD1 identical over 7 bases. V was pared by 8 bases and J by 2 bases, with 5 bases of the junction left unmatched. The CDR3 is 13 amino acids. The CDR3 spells CASCKGQQETQYF. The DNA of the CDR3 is TGTGCCAGCTGTAAGGGACAGCAAGAGACCCAGTACTTC.

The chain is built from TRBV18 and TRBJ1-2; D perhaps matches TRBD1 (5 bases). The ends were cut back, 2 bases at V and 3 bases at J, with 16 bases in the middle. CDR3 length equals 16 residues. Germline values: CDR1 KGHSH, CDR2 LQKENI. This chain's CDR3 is CASSPASRGMDYGYTF. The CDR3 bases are TGTGCCAGCTCACCAGCCAGCCGGGGGATGGACTATGGCTACACCTTC. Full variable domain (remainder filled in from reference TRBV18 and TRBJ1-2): NAGVMQNPRHLVRRRGQEARLRCSPMKGHSHVYWYRQLPEEGLKFMVYLQKENIIDESGMPKERFSAEFPKEGPSILRIQQVVRGDSAAYFCASSPASRGMDYGYTFGSGTRLTVV.

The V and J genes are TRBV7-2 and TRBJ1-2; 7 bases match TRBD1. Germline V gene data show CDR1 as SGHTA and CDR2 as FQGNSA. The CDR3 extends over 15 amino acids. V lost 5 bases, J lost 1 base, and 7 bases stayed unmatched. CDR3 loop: CASSPQGGLNYGYTF. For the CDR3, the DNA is TGTGCCAGCAGCCCCCAGGGGGGCCTTAACTATGGCTACACCTTC.

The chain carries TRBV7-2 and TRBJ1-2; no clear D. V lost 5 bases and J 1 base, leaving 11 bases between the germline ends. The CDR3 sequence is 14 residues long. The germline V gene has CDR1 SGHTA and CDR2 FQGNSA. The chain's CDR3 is CASSPRQSNYGYTF. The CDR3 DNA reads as TGTGCCAGCAGCCCACGACAAAGTAACTATGGCTACACCTTC.

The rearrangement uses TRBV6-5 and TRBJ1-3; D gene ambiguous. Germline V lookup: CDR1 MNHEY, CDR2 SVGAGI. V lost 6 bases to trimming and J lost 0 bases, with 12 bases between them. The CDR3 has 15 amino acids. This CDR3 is CASRASAYSGNTIYF. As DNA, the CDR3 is TGTGCCAGCAGGGCTAGCGCTTACTCTGGAAACACCATATATTTT.

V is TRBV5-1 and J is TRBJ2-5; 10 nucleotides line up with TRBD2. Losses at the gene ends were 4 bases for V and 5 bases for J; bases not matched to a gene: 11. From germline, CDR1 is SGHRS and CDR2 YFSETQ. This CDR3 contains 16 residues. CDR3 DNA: TGCGCCAGCAGCAGAAATTTAGCGGGGGGACAGGAGACCCAGTACTTC. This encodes CASSRNLAGGQETQYF. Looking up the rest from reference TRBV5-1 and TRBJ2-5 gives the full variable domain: KAGVTQTPRYLIKTRGQQVTLSCSPISGHRSVSWYQQTPGQGLQFLFEYFSETQRNKGNFPGRFSGRQFSNSRSEMNVSTLELGDSALYLCASSRNLAGGQETQYFGPGTRLLVL.

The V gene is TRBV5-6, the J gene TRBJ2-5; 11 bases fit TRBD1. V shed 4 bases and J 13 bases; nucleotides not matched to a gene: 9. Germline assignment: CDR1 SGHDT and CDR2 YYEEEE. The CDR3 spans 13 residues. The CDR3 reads CASSPRGQGDSYF. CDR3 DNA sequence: TGTGCCAGCAGCCCGAGGGGACAGGGGGACTCGTACTTC.

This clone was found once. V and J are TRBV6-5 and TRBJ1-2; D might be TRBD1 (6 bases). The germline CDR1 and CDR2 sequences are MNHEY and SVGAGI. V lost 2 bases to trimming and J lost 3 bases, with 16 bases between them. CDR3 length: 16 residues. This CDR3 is CASSYTYRARDYGYTF. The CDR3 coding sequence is TGTGCCAGCAGTTACACATACAGGGCCAGGGACTATGGCTACACCTTC.

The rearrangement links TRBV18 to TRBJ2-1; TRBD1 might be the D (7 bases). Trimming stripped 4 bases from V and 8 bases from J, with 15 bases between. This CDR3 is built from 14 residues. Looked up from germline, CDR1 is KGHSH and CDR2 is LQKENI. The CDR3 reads CASSLNDRDYEQFF. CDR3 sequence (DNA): TGTGCCAGCTCACTAAATGACAGGGACTATGAGCAGTTCTTC.

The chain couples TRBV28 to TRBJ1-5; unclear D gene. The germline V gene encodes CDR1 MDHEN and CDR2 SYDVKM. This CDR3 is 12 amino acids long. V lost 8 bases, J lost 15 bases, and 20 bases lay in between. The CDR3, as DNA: TGTGCCAGCTATGGACGAGCGGCTCGGGTGCATTTT. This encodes CASYGRAARVHF.

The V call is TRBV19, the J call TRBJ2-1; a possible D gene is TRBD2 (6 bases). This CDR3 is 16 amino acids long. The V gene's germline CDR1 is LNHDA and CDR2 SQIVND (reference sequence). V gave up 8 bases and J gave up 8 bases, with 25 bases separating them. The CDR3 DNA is TGTGCCAGTGGGGTCTCGGGGGTCAGGGCTAGGGATGAGCAGTTCTTC. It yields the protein CASGVSGVRARDEQFF.

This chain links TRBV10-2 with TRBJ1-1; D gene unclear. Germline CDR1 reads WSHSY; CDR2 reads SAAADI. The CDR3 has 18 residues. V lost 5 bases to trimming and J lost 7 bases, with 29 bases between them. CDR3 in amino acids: CASSQLRGYPGDLGEAFF. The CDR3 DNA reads TGCGCCAGCAGTCAGTTAAGAGGATACCCCGGGGATTTAGGTGAAGCTTTCTTT.

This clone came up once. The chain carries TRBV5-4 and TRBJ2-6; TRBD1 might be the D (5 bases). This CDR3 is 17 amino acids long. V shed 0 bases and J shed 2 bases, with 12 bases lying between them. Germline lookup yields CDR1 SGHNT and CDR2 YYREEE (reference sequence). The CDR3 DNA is TGTGCCAGCAGCTTGGGGGGCAGGGCAGCTGGGGCCAACGTCCTGACTTTC. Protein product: CASSLGGRAAGANVLTF.

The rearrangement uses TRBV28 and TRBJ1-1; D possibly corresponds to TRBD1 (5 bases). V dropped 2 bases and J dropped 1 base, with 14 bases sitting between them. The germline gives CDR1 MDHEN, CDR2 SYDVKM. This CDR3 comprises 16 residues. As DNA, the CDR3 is TGTGCCAGCAGTTTAGGTATGGGGGTGCCGAACACTGAAGCTTTCTTT. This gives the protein CASSLGMGVPNTEAFF.

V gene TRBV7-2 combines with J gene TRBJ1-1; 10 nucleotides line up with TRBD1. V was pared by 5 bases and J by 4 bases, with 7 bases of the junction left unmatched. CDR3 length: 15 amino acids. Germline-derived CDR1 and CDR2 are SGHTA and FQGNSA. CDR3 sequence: CASSPGQGGFTEAFF. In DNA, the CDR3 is TGTGCCAGCAGCCCCGGACAGGGGGGGTTCACTGAAGCTTTCTTT.

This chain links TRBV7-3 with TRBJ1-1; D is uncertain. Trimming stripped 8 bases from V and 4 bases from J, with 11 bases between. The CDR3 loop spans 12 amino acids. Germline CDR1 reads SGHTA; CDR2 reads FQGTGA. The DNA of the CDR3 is TGTGCCAGCCGCGGATCGGGCACTGAAGCTTTCTTT. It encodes CASRGSGTEAFF. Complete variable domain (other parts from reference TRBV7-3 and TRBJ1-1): GAGVSQTPSNKVTEKGKYVELRCDPISGHTALYWYRQSLGQGPEFLIYFQGTGAADDSGLPNDRFFAVRPEGSVSTLKIQRTERGDSAVYLCASRGSGTEAFFGQGTRLTVV.

CDR3 amino acids: CASSPWTGTGELFF. CDR3 coding DNA: TGCGCCAGCAGCCCGTGGACAGGGACCGGGGAGCTGTTTTTT. The V gene is TRBV5-1, the J gene TRBJ2-2, with 8 bases matching TRBD1. This CDR3 has 14 residues. V was clipped by 4 bases and J by 5 bases; unmatched bases: 4. Germline CDR1 and CDR2: SGHRS and YFSETQ.

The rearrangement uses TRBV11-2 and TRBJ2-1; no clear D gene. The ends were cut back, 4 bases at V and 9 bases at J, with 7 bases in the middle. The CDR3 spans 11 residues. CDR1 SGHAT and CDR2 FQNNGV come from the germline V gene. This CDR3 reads CASSSGIEQFF. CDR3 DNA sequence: TGTGCCAGCAGCTCAGGAATTGAGCAGTTCTTC.